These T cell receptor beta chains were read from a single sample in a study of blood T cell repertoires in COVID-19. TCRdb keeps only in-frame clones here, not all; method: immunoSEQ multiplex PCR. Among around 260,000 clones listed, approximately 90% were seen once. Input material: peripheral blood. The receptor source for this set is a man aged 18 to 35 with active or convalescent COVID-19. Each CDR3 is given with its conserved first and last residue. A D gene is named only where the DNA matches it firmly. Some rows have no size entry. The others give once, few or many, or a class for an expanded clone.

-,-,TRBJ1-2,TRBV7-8,TGTGCCAGCAGCCACAGGGAAGGAGGCTATGGCTACACCTTC,CASSHREGGYGYTF
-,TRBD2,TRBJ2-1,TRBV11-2,TGTGCCAGCAGCTTAGACAGCGGACTAGCGGGAGGTCGATATGAGCAGTTCTTC,CASSLDSGLAGGRYEQFF
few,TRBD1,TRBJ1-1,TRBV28,TGTGCCAGCAGACCAGGGGGCGCTAACACTGAAGCTTTCTTT,CASRPGGANTEAFF
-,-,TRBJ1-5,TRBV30,TGTGCCTGGAGTGTACAGGGCGCTTCGAATCAGCCCCAGCATTTT,CAWSVQGASNQPQHF
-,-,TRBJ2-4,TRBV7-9,TGTGCCAGCAGTAATCAGGGGCCCCAAAACATTCAGTACTTC,CASSNQGPQNIQYF
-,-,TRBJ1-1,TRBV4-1,TGCGCCAGCAGCCAAGATCCCGCAGGGGACACTGAAGCTTTCTTT,CASSQDPAGDTEAFF
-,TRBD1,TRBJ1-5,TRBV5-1,TGCGCCAGCAGCTTCACAGGGGGAGACCAGCCCCAGCATTTT,CASSFTGGDQPQHF
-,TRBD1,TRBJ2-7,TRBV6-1,TGTGCCAGCAGTGGGCGACCCGGGACAGGGAGGTACGAGCAGTACTTC,CASSGRPGTGRYEQYF
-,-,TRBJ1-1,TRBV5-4,TGTGCCAGCAGCTTTGGCAGTGGCACTGAAGCTTTCTTT,CASSFGSGTEAFF
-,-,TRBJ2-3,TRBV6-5,TGTGCCAGCACCCTTTCCAGGGGCACAGATACGCAGTATTTT,CASTLSRGTDTQYF
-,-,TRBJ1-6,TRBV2,TGTGCCAGCAAGGGGGGGATTAATTCACCCCTCCACTTT,CASKGGINSPLHF
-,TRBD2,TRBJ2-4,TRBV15,TGTGCCACCAGCAGAGTCCTAGCGGGAGAAAACATTCAGTACTTC,CATSRVLAGENIQYF
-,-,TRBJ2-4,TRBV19,TGTGCCAGTAGTACCCATGACATTCAGTACTTC,CASSTHDIQYF
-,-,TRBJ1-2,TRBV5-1,TGCGCCAGCAGCTCACGAAGCCTTATACAGGGTATCGGCTATGGCTACACCTTC,CASSSRSLIQGIGYGYTF
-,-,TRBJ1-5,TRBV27,TGTGCCAGCAGTTTGCGGGACCCTAGCAATCAGCCCCAGCATTTT,CASSLRDPSNQPQHF
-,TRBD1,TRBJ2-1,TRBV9,TGTGCCAGCAGCGTAGGAGGACAGGGGATAGTTGAGCAGTTCTTC,CASSVGGQGIVEQFF
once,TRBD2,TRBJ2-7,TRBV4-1,TGCGCCAGCAGCCAAGAGCGGGGGGGCGGATACGAGCAGTACTTC,CASSQERGGGYEQYF
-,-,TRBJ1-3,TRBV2,TGTGCCAGCAGTGAACCCGGGTTCGGAAACACCATATATTTT,CASSEPGFGNTIYF
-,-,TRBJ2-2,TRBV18,TGTGCCAGCTCACCCCCCCTTGGGGGCTCGAACACCGGGGAGCTGTTTTTT,CASSPPLGGSNTGELFF
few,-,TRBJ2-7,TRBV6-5,TGTGCCAGCAGTTATGACAGGTTTTTGGGGGAGCAGTACTTC,CASSYDRFLGEQYF
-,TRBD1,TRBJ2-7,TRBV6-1,TGTGCCAGCAGTGAAGGGGACAGCTCCTACGAGCAGTACTTC,CASSEGDSSYEQYF
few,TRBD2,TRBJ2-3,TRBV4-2,TGTGCCAGCAGCCAAGATCTGGGGCGAGTAGCGGGGGAAGGTACGCAGTATTTT,CASSQDLGRVAGEGTQYF
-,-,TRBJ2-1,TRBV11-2,TGTGCCAGCAGCACACACCTCCCCTTATTCAATGAGCAGTTCTTC,CASSTHLPLFNEQFF
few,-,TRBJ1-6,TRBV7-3,TGTGCCAGCAGCTTAGCGGGGTATAATTCACCCCTCCACTTT,CASSLAGYNSPLHF
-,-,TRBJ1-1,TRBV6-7,TGTGCCAGCAGTTACTCGGAGGGAGGAACTGAAGCTTTCTTT,CASSYSEGGTEAFF
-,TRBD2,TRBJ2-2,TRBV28,TGTGCCAGCAGTCTCATTCCTAGCGGGAACACCGGGGAGCTGTTTTTT,CASSLIPSGNTGELFF
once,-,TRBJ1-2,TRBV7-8,TGTGCCAGCAGCCCCTTTCTCTATGGCTACACCTTC,CASSPFLYGYTF
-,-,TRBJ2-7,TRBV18,TGTGCCAGCTCACCATGGACCCCAGGTTTGGAGGGAAGGTTTACTGAGCAGTACTTC,CASSPWTPGLEGRFTEQYF
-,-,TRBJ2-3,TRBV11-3,TGTGCCAGCAAGGGGTCGAGCGGGAGCACAGATACGCAGTATTTT,CASKGSSGSTDTQYF
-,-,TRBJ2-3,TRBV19,TGTGCCAGTAGTATCCGGGGGTTTGAGCGGCCGGCGGGCACAGATACGCAGTATTTT,CASSIRGFERPAGTDTQYF
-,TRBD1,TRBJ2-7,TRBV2,TGTGCCAGCAGTGGGGAATGGACAGGGGGCATATACGAGCAGTACTTC,CASSGEWTGGIYEQYF
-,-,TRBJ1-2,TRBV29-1,TGCAGCGTTGAAATCGTTTTTGGGGCTGGGGGCTACACCTTC,CSVEIVFGAGGYTF
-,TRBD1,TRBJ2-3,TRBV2,TGTGCCAGCAGTGGGGTACAGGGGTCTGACACGCAGTATTTT,CASSGVQGSDTQYF
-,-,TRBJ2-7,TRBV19,TGTGCCAGTACTTCTGGAGGAGGTGACTACGAGCAGTACTTC,CASTSGGGDYEQYF
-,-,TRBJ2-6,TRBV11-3,TGTGCCAGCAGCTTCCAGGGTACTGGGGCCAACGTCCTGACTTTC,CASSFQGTGANVLTF
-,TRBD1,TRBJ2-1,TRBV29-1,TGCAGCGTTAGAAGGGACAGTGTCAATGAGCAGTTCTTC,CSVRRDSVNEQFF
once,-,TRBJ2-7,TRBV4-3,TGCGCCAGCAGCCAAGAACGGTCCGAGCAGTACTTC,CASSQERSEQYF
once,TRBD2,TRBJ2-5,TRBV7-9,TGTGCCAGCAGCTTTCCTACTAGCGGGGAAGAGACCCAGTACTTC,CASSFPTSGEETQYF
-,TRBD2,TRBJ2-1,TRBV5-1,TGCGCCAGCAGCGAAAGACTAGCGGGGGACGGTGAGCAGTTCTTC,CASSERLAGDGEQFF
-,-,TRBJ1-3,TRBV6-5,TGTGCCATCGAGACAGTCGGAAACACCATATATTTT,CAIETVGNTIYF
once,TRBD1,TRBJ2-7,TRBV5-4,TGTGCCAGCAGCCGCCGACAGGGGACCTACGAGCAGTACTTC,CASSRRQGTYEQYF
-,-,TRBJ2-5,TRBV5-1,TGCGCCAGCAGCAAACAAGAACAAGAGACCCAGTACTTC,CASSKQEQETQYF
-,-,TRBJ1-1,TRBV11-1,TGTGCCAGCAGCTACACAGGGAATTTAGCTTTCTTT,CASSYTGNLAFF
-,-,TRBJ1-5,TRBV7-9,TGTGCCGGACAGTTAATTCCCCCCAAACCCAATCAGCCCCAGCATTTT,CAGQLIPPKPNQPQHF